The T cell receptor (beta chain) under discussion was sequenced for a study of T cell repertoires in cytomegalovirus infection. On the study more broadly: Both a matching HLA type and CMV infection were indicated by public TCR beta signatures. Study conclusions and caveats: Carriers of CMV and the relevant HLA type were discriminated by public TCR beta frequency. The ex vivo response showed dominance by HLA-C-restricted CMV-specific TCR beta clonotypes.

This clonotype was counted ten times or more. Its antigen is not known. CDR3 length equals 17 residues. CDR1 is SGHTA, CDR2 FQGNSA, per germline. Trimming took off 5 bases at V and 6 bases at J, with 22 bases between the two ends. From the reads, TCRdb called clonotypes with MiXCR, one entry per CDR3 protein. Among fewer than 200,000 distinct CDR3 sequences listed, roughly a fifth were seen once. V usage is TRBV7-2 and J usage is TRBJ2-2; D perhaps matches TRBD1 (5 bases). This TCR was sampled from a human donor in good health (CMV status not recorded). Some clones in this sample may be carry-over from other donors' samples. The sequencing sample was made of PBMCs. CDR3 sequence reads: CASSPPSAVLGPGELFF. CDR3 coding DNA: TGTGCCAGCAGCCCCCCCTCCGCGGTCCTGGGGCCCGGGGAGCTGTTTTTT. Looking up the rest from reference TRBV7-2 and TRBJ2-2 gives the full variable domain: GAGVSQSPSNKVTEKGKDVELRCDPISGHTALYWYRQSLGQGLEFLIYFQGNSAPDKSGLPSDRFSAERTGGSVSTLTIQRTQQEDSAVYLCASSPPSAVLGPGELFFGEGSRLTVL.